The 25 T cell receptor beta chains given below trace back to one sample, sequenced in a study of shared clonotypes between healthy human individuals. Clones were sequenced by immunoSEQ multiplex PCR, and TCRdb holds only the in-frame ones, with some missing. Counted here are 550,000 to 600,000 clones, just over 75% occurring once; the ten biggest clones make up around 12%. The specimen was PBMCs. The source of these receptors is a woman in her 40s in good health. Some clones in this sample may be carry-over from other donors' samples.

J is TRBJ2-3 and V is TRBV2; 11 bases are shared with TRBD2. The CDR3 contains 15 residues. Germline values: CDR1 SNHLY, CDR2 FYNNEI. Trimming removed 7 bases from V and 4 bases from J; junction bases left unmatched: 7. CDR3 DNA sequence: TGTGCCAGCACACTAGCGGGAGTAGAGGCAGATACGCAGTATTTT. This encodes CASTLAGVEADTQYF.

The V gene is TRBV10-3, the J gene TRBJ2-7; 11 bases are shared with TRBD2. J gave up 3 bases and V 6 bases, and 4 bases lay outside the gene matches. This CDR3 contains 14 residues. In germline, CDR1 is ENHRY, CDR2 SYGVKD. DNA of the CDR3: TGTGCCATCAGCACCGGGACTAGCGGCTACGAGCAGTACTTC. Translating it yields CAISTGTSGYEQYF.

With regard to this clone: This likely traces to a read error, being one base from a far larger clone. The chain carries TRBV7-9 and TRBJ1-1, with D unresolved. V gave up 6 bases and J gave up 1 base, with 3 bases separating them. The V gene's germline CDR1 is SEHNR and CDR2 FQNEAQ (reference sequence). The CDR3 totals 11 residues. The chain's CDR3 is CASRENTEAFF. The CDR3 coding sequence is TGTGCCAGCAGAGAGAACACTGAAGCTTTCTTT.

The CDR3 DNA follows: TGTGCCACACATCCCATAGACAGGCTCAATCAGCCCCAGCATTTT. It encodes CATHPIDRLNQPQHF. This chain joins TRBV28 and TRBJ1-5; maybe TRBD1 (6 bases). This CDR3 is built from 15 residues. Trimming stripped 10 bases from V and 3 bases from J, with 19 bases between. The germline V gene has CDR1 MDHEN and CDR2 SYDVKM.

Only one count was recorded for this clone. The genes are TRBV10-3 and TRBJ2-1, with a weak D call TRBD1 (5 bases). This CDR3 has 14 residues. Germline lookup yields CDR1 ENHRY and CDR2 SYGVKD. The ends were cut back, 5 bases at V and 5 bases at J, with 13 bases in the middle. CDR3 DNA sequence: TGTGCCATCAGTCTAGGGGTCCCTAACAATGAGCAGTTCTTC. Translation gives CAISLGVPNNEQFF.

This sequence joins TRBV5-4 and TRBJ2-5; possibly TRBD1 for D (5 bases). CDR3 size: 16 residues. CDR1 is SGHNT and CDR2 is YYREEE in the germline V gene (reference sequence). V lost 0 bases to trimming and J lost 1 base, with 13 bases between them. The CDR3 region is CASSLGLDSLQETQYF. DNA for the CDR3: TGTGCCAGCAGCTTGGGCCTAGACAGCCTCCAAGAGACCCAGTACTTC. The whole variable domain, remainder taken from reference TRBV5-4 and TRBJ2-5, is ETGVTQSPTHLIKTRGQQVTLRCSSQSGHNTVSWYQQALGQGPQFIFQYYREEENGRGNFPPRFSGLQFPNYSSELNVNALELDDSALYLCASSLGLDSLQETQYFGPGTRLLVL.

The genes are TRBV7-7 and TRBJ2-2, with 7 bases aligning to TRBD1. Trimming removed 5 bases from V and 1 base from J; junction bases left unmatched: 7. CDR1 is SSHAT, CDR2 FNYEAQ, per germline (reference sequence). The CDR3 has 16 amino acids. CDR3 sequence (DNA): TGTGCCAGCAGCCCCCGGACAGGACAGAACACCGGGGAGCTGTTTTTT. It specifies CASSPRTGQNTGELFF.

This clone has at least ten counts. The same CDR3 arises from other DNA sequences in this sample as well. This chain connects TRBV5-5 to TRBJ2-5; no reliable D call. Trimming shortened V by 0 bases and J by 0 bases, and 6 bases separated the two germline ends. CDR3 length: 14 residues. The germline gives CDR1 SGHKS, CDR2 YYEKEE (reference sequence). CDR3 region: CASSLGRDQETQYF. DNA of the CDR3: TGTGCCAGCAGCTTGGGACGGGACCAAGAGACCCAGTACTTC.

The chain couples TRBV28 to TRBJ2-2, with TRBD2 identical over 11 bases. V gave up 5 bases and J gave up 7 bases; unmatched junction bases: 9. The CDR3 covers 16 residues. Per germline, CDR1 MDHEN and CDR2 SYDVKM. CDR3 in amino acids: CASSTSGSSGIGELFF. CDR3 in DNA: TGTGCCAGCAGTACTAGCGGGAGTTCAGGTATCGGGGAGCTGTTTTTT. The full variable domain, with the rest looked up from reference TRBV28 and TRBJ2-2, is DVKVTQSSRYLVKRTGEKVFLECVQDMDHENMFWYRQDPGLGLRLIYFSYDVKMKEKGDIPEGYSVSREKKERFSLILESASTNQTSMYLCASSTSGSSGIGELFFGEGSRLTVL.

The CDR3 DNA follows: TGCGCCAGCAGCGACCCGACTCTCAGCTCTGGAAACACCATATATTTT. This encodes CASSDPTLSSGNTIYF. This chain uses TRBV5-1 with TRBJ1-3, with D unresolved. The CDR3 contains 16 residues. The ends were cut back, 4 bases at V and 0 bases at J, with 14 bases in the middle. In germline, CDR1 is SGHRS, CDR2 YFSETQ.

The chain combines TRBV23-1 with TRBJ2-6; D is possibly TRBD1 (6 bases). TRBV23-1 carries the ORF label, with uncertain function. The ends were cut back, 2 bases at V and 2 bases at J, with 13 bases in the middle. This CDR3 contains 17 residues. The CDR3 bases are TGCGCCAGCAGTCAAACCCCAACAGGGCCTGGGGCCAACGTCCTGACTTTC. Translated: CASSQTPTGPGANVLTF.

J is TRBJ2-5 and V is TRBV19; 9 bases are a match to TRBD2. This CDR3 has 16 amino acids. Looked up from germline, CDR1 is LNHDA and CDR2 is SQIVND (reference sequence). The V gene end was trimmed by 5 bases and the J gene end by 0 bases; junction bases not matched to a gene: 7. The DNA for the CDR3 is TGTGCCAGTAGTCCCAGACTAGCGGAATACCAAGAGACCCAGTACTTC. Translating it yields CASSPRLAEYQETQYF.

V and J are TRBV11-3 and TRBJ2-2; 9 bases fit TRBD2. The CDR3 contains 14 residues. CDR1 is SGHNT and CDR2 is YENEEA in the germline V gene. V lost 6 bases and J lost 5; bases outside the gene matches: 4. CDR3 nucleotide sequence: TGTGCCAGCAGTAGCGGGAGTGGGACCGGGGAGCTGTTTTTT. This codes for CASSSGSGTGELFF. Using reference TRBV11-3 and TRBJ2-2 for the parts outside the CDR3, the full variable domain is EAGVVQSPRYKIIEKKQPVAFWCNPISGHNTLYWYLQNLGQGPELLIRYENEEAVDDSQLPKDRFSAERLKGVDSTLKIQPAELGDSAVYLCASSSGSGTGELFFGEGSRLTVL.

This clone came up many times. The chain is built from TRBV30 and TRBJ1-2; no clear D. V dropped 0 bases and J dropped 2 bases, with 10 bases sitting between them. From germline, CDR1 is GTSNPN and CDR2 SVGIG (reference sequence). CDR3 length: 14 amino acids. This CDR3 reads CAWSVLGVNYGYTF. In DNA, the CDR3 is TGTGCCTGGAGTGTACTTGGAGTAAACTATGGCTACACCTTC.

The sample holds a few counts of this clone. This chain uses TRBV5-1 with TRBJ2-5; 9 bases agree with TRBD1. Per germline, CDR1 SGHRS and CDR2 YFSETQ. This CDR3 spans 15 amino acids. The ends lost 6 bases at V and 2 bases at J; junction bases unmatched: 8. The CDR3 coding sequence is TGCGCCAGCACCGAAACAGGGACAGGGCAAGAGACCCAGTACTTC. Residues: CASTETGTGQETQYF.

The chain joins TRBV2 to TRBJ2-5, with D perhaps TRBD2 (5 bases). Trimming removed 8 bases at V and 4 bases at J, with 14 bases between. The CDR3 is 13 residues long. Germline V CDR1 and CDR2: SNHLY, FYNNEI. CDR3 region: CASEMRVGETQYF. CDR3 coding DNA: TGTGCCAGCGAAATGAGGGTCGGAGAGACCCAGTACTTC.

This sequence joins TRBV11-2 and TRBJ1-1; no reliable D call. The CDR3 is made up of 13 amino acids. Germline V gives CDR1 SGHAT, CDR2 FQNNGV. V dropped 5 bases and J dropped 0 bases, with 7 bases sitting between them. This CDR3 is CASSKELNTEAFF. The CDR3 bases are TGTGCCAGCAGCAAGGAATTGAACACTGAAGCTTTCTTT.

For this clone: A far larger clone is one base from this, pointing to a likely read error. This sample also contains other DNA sequences that code for the same CDR3. This chain's CDR3 is CASSSAVNYGYTF. Written as DNA, the CDR3 is TGTGCTAGCAGCTCAGCTGTAAACTATGGCTACACCTTC. The chain uses TRBV11-2 and TRBJ1-2; D is unresolved. The V gene's germline CDR1 is SGHAT and CDR2 FQNNGV. The CDR3 runs to 13 residues.

Points on this clone: Since a far larger clone is one base different, this is likely a read error. The chain couples TRBV5-1 to TRBJ2-5; no clear D gene. This CDR3 is built from 14 residues. Per germline, CDR1 SGHRS and CDR2 YFSETQ. The V end lost 5 bases, the J end lost 0 bases, and 11 bases lay between the germline ends. The CDR3 sequence: CASRMEPYQETQYF. CDR3 DNA: TGCGCCAGCAGGATGGAACCGTACCAAGAGACCCAGTACTTC.

The chain has TRBV28 and TRBJ2-2; TRBD1 agrees at 8 bases. J lost 6 bases, V lost 6 bases, and 3 bases had no gene match. This CDR3 is built from 13 residues. CDR1 MDHEN and CDR2 SYDVKM come from the germline V gene. Here the CDR3 DNA reads TGTGCCAGCAGCGGACAGGGTCCCGGGGAGCTGTTTTTT. Translation: CASSGQGPGELFF.

Concerning this clone: A much more abundant neighbour one base away suggests this may be a read error. The rearrangement uses TRBV4-3 and TRBJ2-3; possibly TRBD2 for D (6 bases). Trimming took 4 bases from V and 6 from J, leaving 20 bases between them. The CDR3 totals 16 residues. Germline loops: CDR1 LGHNA, CDR2 YSLEER. CDR3 protein: CASSRDQLGGTDTQYF. The CDR3 region has the DNA TGCGCCAGCAGCCGAGATCAACTAGGCGGGACTGATACGCAGTATTTT.

This chain uses TRBV19 with TRBJ2-3; 16 bases are a match to TRBD2. Germline V gene sequence: CDR1 LNHDA, CDR2 SQIVND (reference sequence). CDR3 length: 19 amino acids. With V trimmed by 6 bases and J by 4 bases, 13 bases remained unmatched. CDR3 coding DNA: TGTGCCAGTAGGCGGACTGGGACTAGCGGGAGGGCCGGATCAGATACGCAGTATTTT. Translated, it gives CASRRTGTSGRAGSDTQYF. Full variable domain (rest looked up from reference TRBV19 and TRBJ2-3): DGGITQSPKYLFRKEGQNVTLSCEQNLNHDAMYWYRQDPGQGLRLIYYSQIVNDFQKGDIAEGYSVSREKKESFPLTVTSAQKNPTAFYLCASRRTGTSGRAGSDTQYFGPGTRLTVL.

The chain carries TRBV28 and TRBJ1-2; possible D gene TRBD1, 5 bases. The CDR3 is 13 residues long. Germline CDR1 and CDR2: MDHEN and SYDVKM. The V and J ends lost 6 bases and 5 bases respectively, with 13 bases between them. CDR3 sequence reads: CASSGGAQYGYTF. CDR3 nucleotide sequence: TGTGCCAGCAGCGGTGGGGCTCAGTATGGCTACACCTTC.

This chain uses TRBV21-1 with TRBJ2-7. TRBV21-1 is marked as a pseudogene. CDR3 length: 16 amino acids. The CDR3 bases are TGTGCCAGCAGCAAAAAGATTAGGGTTCAGCCCTACGAGCAGTACTTC. Protein: CASSKKIRVQPYEQYF.

Turning to this clone: Other DNA sequences of this sample code for an identical CDR3. The CDR3 reads CASSVDRGSYNEQFF. CDR3 DNA sequence: TGTGCCAGCAGCGTAGATCGGGGGTCCTACAATGAGCAGTTCTTC. The chain links TRBV9 to TRBJ2-1, with D tentatively TRBD2 (6 bases). Germline assignment: CDR1 SGDLS and CDR2 YYNGEE. CDR3 length: 15 residues. Trimming took off 0 bases at V and 1 base at J, with 8 bases between the two ends.